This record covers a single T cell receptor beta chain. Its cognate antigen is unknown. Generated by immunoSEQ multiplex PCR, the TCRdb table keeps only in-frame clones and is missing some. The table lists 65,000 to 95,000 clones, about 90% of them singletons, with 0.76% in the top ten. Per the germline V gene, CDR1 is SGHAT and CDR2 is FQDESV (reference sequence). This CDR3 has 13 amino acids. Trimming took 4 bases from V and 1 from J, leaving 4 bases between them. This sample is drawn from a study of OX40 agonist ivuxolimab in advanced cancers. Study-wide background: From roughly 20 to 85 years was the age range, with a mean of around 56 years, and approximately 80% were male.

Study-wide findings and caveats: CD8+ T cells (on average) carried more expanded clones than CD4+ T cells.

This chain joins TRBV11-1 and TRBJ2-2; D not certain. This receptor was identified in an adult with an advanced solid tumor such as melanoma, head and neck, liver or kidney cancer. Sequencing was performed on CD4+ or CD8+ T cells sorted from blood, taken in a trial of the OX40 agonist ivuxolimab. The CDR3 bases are TGTGCCAGCAGCTCGCTGAACACCGGGGAGCTGTTTTTT. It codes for CASSSLNTGELFF.